The rows below give T cell receptor beta chains drawn from one sample of a study of T-cell reconstitution after alpha-beta-depleted transplantation in children. TCRdb fed the PCR reads into MiXCR, producing one record per CDR3 protein. Counted here are 490,000 or so distinct CDR3 sequences, about 10% occurring once; the ten biggest clones make up 2% to 2.5%. Here the sequenced sample was PBMCs, taken before TCRalphabeta/CD19-depleted stem cell transplant. The receptors were sampled from a child aged 2 to 15 with inherited bone marrow failure, due to receive a stem cell transplant. The CDR3 runs from the conserved cysteine through the conserved F or W. A D gene is named only where the DNA matches it firmly. Clone size is stated in some rows and not others, as once, few, many or a class when expanded.

j_call v_call clone_size d_call cdr3_aa cdr3_nt
TRBJ2-2 TRBV27 many - CASRAGSTGELFF TGTGCCAGCAGGGCAGGGTCCACCGGGGAGCTGTTTTTT
TRBJ2-2 TRBV7-8 few - CASSGIRGTGELFF TGTGCCAGCTCCGGGATACGCGGCACCGGGGAGCTGTTTTTT
TRBJ2-1 TRBV5-1 many TRBD2 CASSGAGEVEFF TGCGCCAGCAGCGGAGCGGGGGAGGTTGAGTTCTTC
TRBJ1-2 TRBV7-2 many TRBD1 CASSLTRDREGYTF TGTGCCAGCAGCTTAACCCGGGACAGGGAAGGCTACACCTTC
TRBJ2-7 TRBV10-3 - - CAISEGGSPFYEQYF TGTGCCATCAGTGAGGGTGGGAGTCCATTCTACGAGCAGTACTTC
TRBJ2-1 TRBV9 - - CASSVVDSGPNEQFF TGTGCCAGCAGCGTAGTGGACTCGGGGCCAAATGAGCAGTTCTTC
TRBJ1-1 TRBV5-1 many - CASSEARVAGEAFF TGCGCCAGCAGCGAAGCCCGGGTCGCGGGCGAAGCTTTCTTT
TRBJ2-2 TRBV14 - - CASSRKTGPGELFF TGTGCCAGCAGTCGAAAAACAGGGCCCGGGGAGCTGTTTTTT
TRBJ2-7 TRBV10-1 many TRBD1 CASRKNSGTGVTDEQYF TGCGCCAGCAGGAAAAACTCCGGGACAGGGGTAACCGACGAGCAGTACTTC
TRBJ1-1 TRBV4-3 many - CASSQRRQEDTEAFF TGCGCCAGCAGCCAACGTAGACAGGAAGACACTGAAGCTTTCTTT
TRBJ2-3 TRBV4-3 - - CASSQTQGRTQYF TGCGCCAGCAGCCAGACACAGGGGAGGACGCAGTATTTT
TRBJ2-7 TRBV20-1 - - CSARPGSAYEQYF TGCAGTGCTAGGCCGGGATCTGCCTACGAGCAGTACTTC
TRBJ2-7 TRBV4-3 many - CASSQDVGSGYEQYF TGCGCCAGCAGCCAAGATGTGGGGTCGGGCTACGAGCAGTACTTC
TRBJ2-2 TRBV12-3/TRBV12-4 many - CASRTVRAGELFF TGTGCCAGCAGGACGGTTCGGGCCGGGGAGCTGTTTTTT
TRBJ2-2 TRBV6-5 many - CATLGTGELFF TGTGCCACCTTGGGTACCGGGGAGCTGTTTTTT
TRBJ2-1 TRBV2 few - CASIRVPLNEQFF TGTGCCAGCATAAGGGTACCACTTAATGAGCAGTTCTTC
TRBJ2-1 TRBV20-1 many TRBD2 CSARGPSGIGEQFF TGCAGTGCTAGAGGACCTAGCGGGATAGGTGAGCAGTTCTTC
TRBJ2-3 TRBV5-1 many TRBD2 CASSSVAGVGGATQYF TGCGCCAGCAGCTCTGTAGCGGGAGTGGGGGGTGCTACGCAGTATTTT
TRBJ1-5 TRBV18 many TRBD1 CASSPPGTGINQPQHF TGTGCCAGCTCACCACCTGGGACAGGGATAAATCAGCCCCAGCATTTT
TRBJ1-2 TRBV20-1 few TRBD1 CSARPASRDRAGYTF TGCAGTGCTAGACCCGCATCCCGGGACAGGGCAGGCTACACCTTC
TRBJ1-5 TRBV12-3/TRBV12-4 many - CASSLRGTENQPQHF TGTGCCAGCAGTTTGAGGGGGACCGAGAATCAGCCCCAGCATTTT
TRBJ2-2 TRBV5-4 - - CASSLRGTAGELFF TGTGCCAGCAGCTTGAGGGGTACAGCCGGGGAGCTGTTTTTT
TRBJ1-4 TRBV9 many - CASSVGVDEKLFF TGTGCCAGCAGCGTAGGGGTTGACGAAAAACTGTTTTTT
TRBJ1-5 TRBV4-2 many TRBD1 CASSHRQGDGGNQPQHF TGTGCCAGCAGCCATCGACAGGGTGATGGGGGCAATCAGCCCCAGCATTTT
TRBJ2-3 TRBV12-3/TRBV12-4 - - CAISLGVRGAGVLTDTQYF TGTGCCATCAGTTTGGGGGTTAGAGGGGCAGGGGTCCTCACAGATACGCAGTATTTT
TRBJ2-5 TRBV10-3 many TRBD1 CAISKTGTGIQETQYF TGTGCCATCAGCAAGACCGGGACAGGGATTCAAGAGACCCAGTACTTC
TRBJ2-5 TRBV27 - - CASSLLLGDRRQETQYF TGTGCCAGCAGTTTATTGTTAGGGGACCGTCGCCAAGAGACCCAGTACTTC
TRBJ2-7 TRBV6-2/TRBV6-3 many - CASSRAGENEQYF TGTGCCAGCAGCAGGGCAGGGGAGAACGAGCAGTACTTC
TRBJ2-1 TRBV15 many TRBD1 CATSSFSGTGHREQFF TGTGCCACCAGCAGCTTTTCCGGGACAGGACACAGGGAGCAGTTCTTC
TRBJ2-7 TRBV27 many - CASSLSERSYEQYF TGTGCCAGCAGTTTATCGGAGCGCTCCTACGAGCAGTACTTC
TRBJ2-2 TRBV9 many - CASSVAPGLGTGELFF TGTGCCAGCAGCGTAGCCCCGGGTCTAGGCACCGGGGAGCTGTTTTTT
TRBJ1-2 TRBV20-1 - TRBD1 CSARYFRDRVRSGGYTF TGCAGTGCTCGATACTTCCGGGACAGGGTCAGGAGTGGAGGCTACACCTTC
TRBJ1-1 TRBV27 many - CASSLGAQDGNTEAFF TGTGCCAGCAGTTTAGGGGCTCAGGATGGGAACACTGAAGCTTTCTTT
TRBJ1-1 TRBV24-1 - - CATSDSSRESEAFF TGTGCCACCAGTGATTCCAGCAGGGAATCTGAAGCTTTCTTT
TRBJ1-2 TRBV29-1 many - CSVGANYGYTF TGCAGCGTTGGTGCCAACTATGGCTACACCTTC
TRBJ2-3 TRBV7-8 many - CASRIVRETDTQYF TGTGCCAGCAGGATAGTCAGGGAAACAGATACGCAGTATTTT
TRBJ2-3 TRBV7-2 many - CASSSGLKSTDTQYF TGTGCCAGCAGCTCTGGATTAAAAAGCACAGATACGCAGTATTTT